Below, one T cell receptor (beta chain) is given with its context. Its antigen is unknown. The germline V gene encodes CDR1 GTSNPN and CDR2 SVGIG (reference sequence). The trim removed 5 bases at V and 6 bases at J, leaving 10 bases unmatched. The CDR3 has 14 residues. Splitting of CD4+ cells produced CD45RA+ naive and CD45RA-negative memory subsets. The sample comes from a study of shared clonotypes between healthy human individuals. General study findings and limits: Sampling covered nothing but blood. Tissue TCR repertoires likely differ from those found in blood. A handful of donors showed sharing of approximately 5% of naive CD4 clonotypes.

Deep level was the assay's run setting. Libraries were prepared by immunoSEQ multiplex PCR; TCRdb keeps only in-frame clonotypes and omits some of them. The sample holds 2.5 million or so clones, roughly nine tenths seen once. The sample consisted of naive CD4+ T cells sorted from blood. Described subset: CD45RA+ positively selected. V and J are TRBV30 and TRBJ1-1; 9 nucleotides agree with TRBD1. The TCR was taken from a man younger than 30 in good health. The CDR3: CAWGGTGKIAEAFF. CDR3 in DNA: TGTGCCTGGGGTGGGACAGGGAAAATCGCTGAAGCTTTCTTT. Variable domain in full (rest from reference TRBV30 and TRBJ1-1): SQTIHQWPATLVQPVGSPLSLECTVEGTSNPNLYWYRQAAGRGLQLLFYSVGIGQISSEVPQNLSASRPQDRQFILSSKKLLLSDSGFYLCAWGGTGKIAEAFFGQGTRLTVV.